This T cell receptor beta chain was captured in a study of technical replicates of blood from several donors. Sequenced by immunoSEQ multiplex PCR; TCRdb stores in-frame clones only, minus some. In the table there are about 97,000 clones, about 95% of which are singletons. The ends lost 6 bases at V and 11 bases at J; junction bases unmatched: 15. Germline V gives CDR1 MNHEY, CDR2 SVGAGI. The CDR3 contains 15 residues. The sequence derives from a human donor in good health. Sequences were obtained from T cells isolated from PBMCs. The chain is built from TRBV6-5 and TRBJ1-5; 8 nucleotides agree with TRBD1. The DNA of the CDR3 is TGTGCCAGCAGAACCCGGGACAGGACGTCATCGTCCCAGCATTTT. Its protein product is CASRTRDRTSSSQHF.